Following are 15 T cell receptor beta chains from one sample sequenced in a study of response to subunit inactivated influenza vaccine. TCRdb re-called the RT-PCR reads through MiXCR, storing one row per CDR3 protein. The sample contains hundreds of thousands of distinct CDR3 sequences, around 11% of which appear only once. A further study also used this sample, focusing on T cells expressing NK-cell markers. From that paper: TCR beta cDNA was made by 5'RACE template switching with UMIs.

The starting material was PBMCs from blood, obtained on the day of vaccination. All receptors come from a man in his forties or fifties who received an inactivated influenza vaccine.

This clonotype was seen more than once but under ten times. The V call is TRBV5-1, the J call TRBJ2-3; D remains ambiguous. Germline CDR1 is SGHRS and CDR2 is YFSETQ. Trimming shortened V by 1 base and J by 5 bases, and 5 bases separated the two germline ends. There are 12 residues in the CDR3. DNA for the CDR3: TGCGCCAGCAGCTTGAGGTTAGATACGCAGTATTTT. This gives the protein CASSLRLDTQYF.

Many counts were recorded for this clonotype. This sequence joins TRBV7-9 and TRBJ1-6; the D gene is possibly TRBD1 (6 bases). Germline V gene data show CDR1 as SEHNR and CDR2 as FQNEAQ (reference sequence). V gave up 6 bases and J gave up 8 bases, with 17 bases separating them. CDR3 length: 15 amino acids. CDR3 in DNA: TGTGCCAGCAGTCCAGGGGTATCGATATATTCACCCCTCCACTTT. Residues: CASSPGVSIYSPLHF.

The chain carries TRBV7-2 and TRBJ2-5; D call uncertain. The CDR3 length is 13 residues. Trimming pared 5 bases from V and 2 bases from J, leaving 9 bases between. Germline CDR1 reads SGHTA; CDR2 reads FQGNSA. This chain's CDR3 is CASSQRAQETQYF. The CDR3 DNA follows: TGTGCCAGCAGCCAACGGGCTCAAGAGACCCAGTACTTC. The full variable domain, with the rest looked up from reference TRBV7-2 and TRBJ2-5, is GAGVSQSPSNKVTEKGKDVELRCDPISGHTALYWYRQSLGQGLEFLIYFQGNSAPDKSGLPSDRFSAERTGGSVSTLTIQRTQQEDSAVYLCASSQRAQETQYFGPGTRLLVL.

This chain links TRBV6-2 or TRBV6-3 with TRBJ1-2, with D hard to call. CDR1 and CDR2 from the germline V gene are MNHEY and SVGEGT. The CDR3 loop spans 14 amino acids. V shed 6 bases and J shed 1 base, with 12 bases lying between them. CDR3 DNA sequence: TGTGCCAGCAGCAAGAACGCGGTTAACTATGGCTACACCTTC. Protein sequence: CASSKNAVNYGYTF.

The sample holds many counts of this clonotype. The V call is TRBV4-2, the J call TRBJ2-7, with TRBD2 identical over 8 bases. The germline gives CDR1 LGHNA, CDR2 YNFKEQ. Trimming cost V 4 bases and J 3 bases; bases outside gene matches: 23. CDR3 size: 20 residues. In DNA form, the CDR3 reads TGTGCCAGCAGCCGGGGAGACTCGGACTGGGGGCTAGCGGGTAACTACGAGCAGTACTTC. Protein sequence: CASSRGDSDWGLAGNYEQYF.

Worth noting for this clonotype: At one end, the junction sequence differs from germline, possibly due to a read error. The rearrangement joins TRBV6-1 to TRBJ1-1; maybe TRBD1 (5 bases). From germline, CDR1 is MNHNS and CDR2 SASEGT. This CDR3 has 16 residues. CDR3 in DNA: TGTGCCAGCAGCCCCGGGGGATTAGGTCCGAACGCTGAAGCTTTCTTT. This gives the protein CASSPGGLGPNAEAFF.

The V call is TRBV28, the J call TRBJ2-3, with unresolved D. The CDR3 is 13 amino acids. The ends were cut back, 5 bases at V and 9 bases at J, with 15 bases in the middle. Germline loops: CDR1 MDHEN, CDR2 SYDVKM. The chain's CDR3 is CASSPPLPLTQYF. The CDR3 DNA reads TGTGCCAGCAGTCCACCGCTACCCTTGACGCAGTATTTT.

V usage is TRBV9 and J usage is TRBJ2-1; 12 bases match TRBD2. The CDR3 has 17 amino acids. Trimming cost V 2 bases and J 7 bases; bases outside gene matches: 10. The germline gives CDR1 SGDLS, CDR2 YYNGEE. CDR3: CASSVSSGRALKNEQFF. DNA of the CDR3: TGTGCCAGCAGCGTGTCTAGCGGGAGGGCCTTAAAGAATGAGCAGTTCTTC.

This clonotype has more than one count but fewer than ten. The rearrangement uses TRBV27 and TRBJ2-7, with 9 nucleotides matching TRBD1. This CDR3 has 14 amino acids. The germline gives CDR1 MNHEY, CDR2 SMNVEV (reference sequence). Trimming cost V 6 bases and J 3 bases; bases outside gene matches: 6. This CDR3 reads CASSETGGIYEQYF. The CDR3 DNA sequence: TGTGCCAGCAGCGAAACAGGGGGCATCTACGAGCAGTACTTC.

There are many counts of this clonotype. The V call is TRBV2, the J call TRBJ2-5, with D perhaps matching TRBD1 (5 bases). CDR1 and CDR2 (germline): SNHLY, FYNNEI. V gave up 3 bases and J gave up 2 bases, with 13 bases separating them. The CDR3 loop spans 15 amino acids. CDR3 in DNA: TGTGCCAGCAGTGATCTGGTCAGGGCGCAAGAGACCCAGTACTTC. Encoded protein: CASSDLVRAQETQYF. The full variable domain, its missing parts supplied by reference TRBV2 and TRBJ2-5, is EPEVTQTPSHQVTQMGQEVILRCVPISNHLYFYWYRQILGQKVEFLVSFYNNEISEKSEIFDDQFSVERPDGSNFTLKIRSTKLEDSAMYFCASSDLVRAQETQYFGPGTRLLVL.

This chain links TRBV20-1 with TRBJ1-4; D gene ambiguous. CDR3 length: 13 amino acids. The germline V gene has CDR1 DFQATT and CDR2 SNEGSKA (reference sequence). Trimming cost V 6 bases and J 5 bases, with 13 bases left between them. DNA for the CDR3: TGCAGTGCCACCCGCCAGACAAATGAAAAACTGTTTTTT. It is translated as CSATRQTNEKLFF.

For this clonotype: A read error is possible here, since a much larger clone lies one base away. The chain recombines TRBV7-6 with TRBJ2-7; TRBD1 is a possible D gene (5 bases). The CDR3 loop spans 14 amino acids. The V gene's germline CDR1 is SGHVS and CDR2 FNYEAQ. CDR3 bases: TGTGCCAGCAGCTTGACAGAGAGCTCCAACGAGCAGTACTTC. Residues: CASSLTESSNEQYF.

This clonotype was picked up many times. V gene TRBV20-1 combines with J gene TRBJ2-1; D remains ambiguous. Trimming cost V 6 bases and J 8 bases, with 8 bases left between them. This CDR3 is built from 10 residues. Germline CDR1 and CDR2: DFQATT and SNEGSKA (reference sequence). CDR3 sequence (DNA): TGCAGTGCGAGGACGGATGAGCAGTTCTTC. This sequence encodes CSARTDEQFF.

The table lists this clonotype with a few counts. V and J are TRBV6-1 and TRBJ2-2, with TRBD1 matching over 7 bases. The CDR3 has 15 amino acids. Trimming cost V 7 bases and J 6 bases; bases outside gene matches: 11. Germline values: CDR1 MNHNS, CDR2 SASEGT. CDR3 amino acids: CASKTSGGYAGELFF. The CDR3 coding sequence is TGTGCCAGCAAAACCTCAGGGGGTTACGCCGGGGAGCTGTTTTTT.

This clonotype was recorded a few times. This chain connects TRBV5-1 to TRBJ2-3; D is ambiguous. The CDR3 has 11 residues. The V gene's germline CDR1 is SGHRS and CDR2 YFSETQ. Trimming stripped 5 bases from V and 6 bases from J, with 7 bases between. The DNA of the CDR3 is TGCGCCAGCAGGTCCCAGGATACGCAGTATTTT. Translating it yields CASRSQDTQYF.